This paragraph reports one T cell receptor (beta chain). The antigen is undetermined. CDR3 size: 15 residues. CDR1 is MGHRA and CDR2 is YSYEKL in the germline V gene. V dropped 0 bases and J dropped 0 bases, with 9 bases sitting between them. The study ran its PCR with 60 Vbeta and 13 Jbeta primers. In the original analysis: A later analysis tallied 75 million to 80 million unique TCR beta chains, around 11 million of them shared. Data came from immunoSEQ multiplex PCR; TCRdb stores just in-frame clones and leaves some out. V, J and clone size are those of that table, while D and trimming were read from the DNA. The table lists some 170,000 clones, about 72% of them singletons. This sample is drawn from a study of cytomegalovirus exposure and HLA in healthy donors. Study-wide results and caveats: Earlier results showed most TCR beta V segments being productive about 87% or about 30% of the time. Cytomegalovirus-associated status was assigned to 164 TCR beta chains. Later analysis suggested most CMV-associated TCR beta chains were HLA-restricted.

This TCR was recovered from a human donor in good health. V is TRBV4-1 and J is TRBJ2-7; the D gene is possibly TRBD2 (5 bases). Source material: PBMCs. CDR3 coding DNA: TGCGCCAGCAGCCAAGATAGGCTAGCCTCCTACGAGCAGTACTTC. Protein: CASSQDRLASYEQYF.